Listed below are T cell receptor beta chains from one sample, sequenced in a study of prognosis after radiotherapy for stage I lung cancer. TCRdb called the multiplex PCR reads again in MiXCR, with one record for every CDR3 protein. The sample contains approximately 13,000 distinct CDR3 sequences, 31% of which appear only once. Sequencing used PBMCs, obtained before or after stereotactic body radiation therapy (not recorded which). All receptors come from a donor aged 50 or older with non-small cell lung cancer. Both conserved end residues are part of each CDR3. The D gene is left open where the match is weak. Size tells how often a clone was seen (once, few, many) or the class of an expanded clone, and some rows leave it out.

size	V	D	J	CDR3	DNA
NA	TRBV9	NA	TRBJ2-2	CASSPRVLNTGELFF	TGTGCCAGCAGCCCCCGGGTGCTGAACACCGGGGAGCTGTTTTTT
many	TRBV15	NA	TRBJ1-2	CATSRGGVGYTF	TGTGCCACCAGCAGGGGCGGTGTAGGCTACACCTTC
many	TRBV30	TRBD2	TRBJ2-5	CALVAGGECMAQYF	TGTGCCCTGGTAGCGGGAGGGGAATGTATGGCCCAGTACTTC
medium-sized	TRBV6-1	NA	TRBJ2-7	CASSGLGLGYEQYF	TGTGCCAGCAGTGGCCTAGGGTTGGGCTACGAGCAGTACTTC
many	TRBV7-9	NA	TRBJ1-2	CASSFIAYGYTF	TGTGCCAGCAGCTTTATTGCCTATGGCTACACCTTC
NA	TRBV3-1	NA	TRBJ2-6	CASQVPGFSGANVLTF	TGTGCCAGCCAAGTACCAGGTTTCTCTGGGGCCAACGTCCTGACTTTC
many	TRBV7-9	TRBD1	TRBJ2-7	CASSLVGQGSYEQYF	TGTGCCAGCAGCTTAGTGGGACAGGGATCCTACGAGCAGTACTTC
many	TRBV28	NA	TRBJ1-4	CASLRAGANEKLFF	TGTGCCAGCCTAAGGGCAGGGGCTAATGAAAAACTGTTTTTT
once	TRBV29-1	NA	TRBJ2-5	CSVDVGETQYF	TGCAGCGTTGATGTGGGTGAGACCCAGTACTTC
once	TRBV11-2	NA	TRBJ2-3	CASSSDWLVEVTDTQYF	TGTGCCAGCAGCTCGGATTGGCTAGTTGAGGTCACAGATACGCAGTATTTT
NA	TRBV20-1	NA	TRBJ2-3	CSARRGGGADTQYF	TGCAGTGCTAGGAGGGGAGGGGGGGCAGATACGCAGTATTTT